This entry concerns a single T cell receptor (beta chain). Antigen specificity is unknown. A much bigger clone sits one base away, suggesting this may be a read error. The data were obtained in a study of tumor-infiltrating lymphocytes in primary liver carcinoma. Study details: Each of the growths was stage T1-T3 N0M0, extending about 4 to 11 cm across. Study observations and caveats: Tumors and blood were compared for top-250-clone fraction, and tumors had the significantly higher value (p = 0.039). Tumor-adjacent and tumor-blood pairs shared less of their repertoires than tumor region pairs shared.

With around 500 ng total RNA as template and a constant-region primer, TCR beta cDNA was made. A slightly modified ARM-PCR protocol with three nested multiplex PCR rounds produced these TCR beta libraries. The first two PCR rounds, approximately 10 cycles each, used TRBV1-TRBV30 forward primers and a C-beta reverse primer. TCRdb passed the multiplex PCR reads through MiXCR, listing each CDR3 protein once. Among a few hundred thousand distinct CDR3 sequences listed, approximately 54% were seen once. For blood RNA, unsorted whole blood served as the source, and germline DNA was extracted too. V gave up 1 base and J gave up 4 bases, with 14 bases separating them. CDR1 LGHNA and CDR2 YNFKEQ come from the germline V gene. The CDR3 has 15 residues.

Sequences were obtained from peripheral blood. This chain joins TRBV4-2 and TRBJ2-7; D is possibly TRBD1 (6 bases). This receptor was taken from a woman between 25 and 40 years old with primary liver carcinoma and hepatitis B virus infection. The CDR3: CASSQGGTRSYEQYF. CDR3 coding DNA: TGTGCCAGCAGCCAAGGAGGGACAAGGTCATACGAGCAGTACTTC.